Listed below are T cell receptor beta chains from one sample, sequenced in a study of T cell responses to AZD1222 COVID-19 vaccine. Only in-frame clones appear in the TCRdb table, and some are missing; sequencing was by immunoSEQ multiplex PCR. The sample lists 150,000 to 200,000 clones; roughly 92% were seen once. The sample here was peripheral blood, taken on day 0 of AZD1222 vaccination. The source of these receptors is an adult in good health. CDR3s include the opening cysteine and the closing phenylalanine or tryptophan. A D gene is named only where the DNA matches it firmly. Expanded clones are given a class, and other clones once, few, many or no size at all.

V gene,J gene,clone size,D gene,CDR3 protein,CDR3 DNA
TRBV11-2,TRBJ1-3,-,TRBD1,CASSTGTGAGNTIYF,TGTGCCAGCAGCACGGGGACAGGGGCTGGAAACACCATATATTTT
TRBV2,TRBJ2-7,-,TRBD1,CASSPGTGASYEQYF,TGTGCCAGCAGTCCCGGGACAGGGGCCTCCTACGAGCAGTACTTC
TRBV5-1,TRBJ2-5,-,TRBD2,CASSYVAGGQETQYF,TGCGCCAGCAGCTACGTAGCGGGGGGTCAAGAGACCCAGTACTTC
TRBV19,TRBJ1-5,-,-,CASSIPSLGGSYSNQPQHF,TGTGCCAGTAGTATACCCTCCCTAGGGGGTTCGTATAGCAATCAGCCCCAGCATTTT
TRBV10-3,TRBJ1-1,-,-,CAISGGVYTEAFF,TGTGCCATCAGCGGGGGGGTTTACACTGAAGCTTTCTTT
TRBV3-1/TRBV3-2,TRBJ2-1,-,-,CASSQQVSYNEQFF,TGTGCCAGCAGCCAACAGGTTTCCTACAATGAGCAGTTCTTC
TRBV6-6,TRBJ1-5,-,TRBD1,CASSYPDRASNQPQHF,TGTGCCAGCAGTTACCCGGACAGGGCTAGCAATCAGCCCCAGCATTTT
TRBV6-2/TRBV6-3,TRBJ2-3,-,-,CASSYLGAGTDTQYF,TGTGCCAGCAGTTACCTGGGCGCAGGCACAGATACGCAGTATTTT
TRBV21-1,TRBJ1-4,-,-,CASSKVPREKLFF,TGTGCCAGCAGCAAAGTTCCCCGTGAAAAACTGTTTTTT
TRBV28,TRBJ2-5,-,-,CASGGGARETQYF,TGTGCCAGCGGAGGGGGCGCGAGGGAGACCCAGTACTTC
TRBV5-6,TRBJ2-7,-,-,CASTGRTYEQYF,TGTGCCAGCACGGGCAGAACCTACGAGCAGTACTTC
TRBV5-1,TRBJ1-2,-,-,CASSVGLRYGYTF,TGCGCCAGCAGCGTCGGTTTGCGCTATGGCTACACCTTC
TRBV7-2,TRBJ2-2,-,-,CASSLATGRTGELFF,TGTGCCAGCAGCTTAGCTACAGGGAGGACCGGGGAGCTGTTTTTT
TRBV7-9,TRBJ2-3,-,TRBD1,CASSYRQGPRNRGADTQYF,TGTGCCAGCAGCTACCGACAGGGCCCCAGAAACCGAGGAGCAGATACGCAGTATTTT
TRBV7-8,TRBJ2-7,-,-,CASSLVVYEQYF,TGTGCCAGCAGCTTAGTGGTCTACGAGCAGTACTTC
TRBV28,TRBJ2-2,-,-,CASSLEVGELFF,TGTGCCAGCAGCTTAGAGGTCGGGGAGCTGTTTTTT
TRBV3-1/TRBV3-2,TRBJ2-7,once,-,CASSGTSYEQYF,TGTGCCAGCAGCGGCACCTCCTACGAGCAGTACTTC
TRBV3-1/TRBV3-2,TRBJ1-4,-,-,CASSQRQVNEKLFF,TGTGCCAGCAGCCAAAGACAGGTTAATGAAAAACTGTTTTTT
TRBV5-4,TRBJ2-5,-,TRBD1,CASSPTGVVKTQYF,TGTGCCAGCAGCCCGACAGGGGTTGTGAAGACCCAGTACTTC